This TCR beta chain was documented in a study of beta chain features in type 1 diabetes. The CDR3 totals 13 residues. Trimming removed 5 bases at V and 4 bases at J, with 9 bases between. In germline, CDR1 is SNHLY, CDR2 FYNNEI. Overall study findings and caveats: For Type 1 diabetes patients, all four CD4+ subsets carried TCRB CDR3s that were moderately but significantly shorter.

About this clone itself: Its antigen is not known.

Every isolated RNA sample was fully reverse transcribed, so sequencing captured expressed TCRB transcripts. The table came from immunoSEQ multiplex PCR; TCRdb's copy has only in-frame clones and leaves some out. In the table there are about 240,000 clones, 14% of which are singletons. Sequencing input: naive CD4+ T cells from blood. The TCR originated in a young man with type 1 diabetes. V gene TRBV2 combines with J gene TRBJ2-1, with D possibly being TRBD2 (5 bases). The CDR3 sequence: CASSSTMYNEQFF. Written as DNA, the CDR3 is TGTGCCAGCAGTTCGACTATGTACAATGAGCAGTTCTTC.